This T cell receptor (beta chain) was sequenced during a study of spatial heterogeneity in lung cancer. Every molecule of TCR cDNA had its own unique molecular identifier. Each CDR3 protein is one row after TCRdb ran MiXCR on the 5' RACE reads. The table records 15,000 to 20,000 distinct CDR3 sequences, under 8% of them present only once. The CDR3 runs 14 residues. Germline assignment: CDR1 SQVTM and CDR2 ANQGSEA. After removal of 4 bases from V and 4 bases from J, the junction contained 8 bases not matched to a gene. Study outcomes and limitations: One measure, the expanded intratumoral alpha and beta TCR count, tracked tumor mutation counts.

The time point was: sample taken at primary tumor resection. Samples came from 65 to 75 TRACERx patients with untreated early-stage lung cancer. Sequencing was performed on whole RNA extracted from tumor and nontumor lung tissue, or from frozen PBMC, and the material was left unsorted. This clonotype is labeled as medium-sized. Its matching antigen is unknown. Since it is a stray read in a library aimed at alpha chains, this beta chain has a size that is not meaningful. The receptor's source is a male donor with early-stage non-small cell lung cancer. The sample was lung tumor tissue, taken at surgery. The gene calls are TRBV29-1 and TRBJ2-5; 8 bases align to TRBD1. CDR3 nucleotides: TGCAGCGTTGTCCTGGACAGGGCGGCAGAGACCCAGTACTTC. The encoded protein is CSVVLDRAAETQYF.